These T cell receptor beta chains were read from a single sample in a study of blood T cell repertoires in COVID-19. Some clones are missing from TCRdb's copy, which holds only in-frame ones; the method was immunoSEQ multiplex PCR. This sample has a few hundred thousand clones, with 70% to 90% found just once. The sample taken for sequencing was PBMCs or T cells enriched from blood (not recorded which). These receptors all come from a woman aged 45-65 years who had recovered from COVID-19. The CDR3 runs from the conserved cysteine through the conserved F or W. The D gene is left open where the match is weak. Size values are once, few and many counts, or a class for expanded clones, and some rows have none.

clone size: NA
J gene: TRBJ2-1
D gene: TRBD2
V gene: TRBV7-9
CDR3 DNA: TGTGCCAGCAGCTTATCCTTAGCGGGAGCGAACAATGAGCAGTTCTTC
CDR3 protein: CASSLSLAGANNEQFF

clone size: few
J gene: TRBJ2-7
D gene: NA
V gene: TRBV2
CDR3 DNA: TGTGCCAGCAGTGAAGCGGGAGGAATAATGGGCGAGCAGTACTTC
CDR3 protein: CASSEAGGIMGEQYF

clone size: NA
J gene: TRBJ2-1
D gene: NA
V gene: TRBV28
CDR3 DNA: TGTGCCAGCAGTTTAGGGTGGTCAGGGGCCCTCAATGAGCAGTTCTTC
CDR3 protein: CASSLGWSGALNEQFF

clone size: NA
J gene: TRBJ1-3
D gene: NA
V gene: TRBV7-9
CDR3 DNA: TGTGCCAGCAGCATGGGACTCTCTGGAAACACCATATATTTT
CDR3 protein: CASSMGLSGNTIYF

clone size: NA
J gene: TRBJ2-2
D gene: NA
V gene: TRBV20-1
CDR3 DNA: TGCAGTGCTAGTTACGGGACTCAAGCCGGGGAGCTGTTTTTT
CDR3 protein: CSASYGTQAGELFF

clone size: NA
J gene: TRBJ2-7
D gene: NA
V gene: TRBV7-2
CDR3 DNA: TGTGCCAGCACCATGACGACAGGATACTACGAGCAGTACTTC
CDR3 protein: CASTMTTGYYEQYF

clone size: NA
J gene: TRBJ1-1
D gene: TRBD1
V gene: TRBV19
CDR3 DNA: TGTGCCAGTAGGGAACAGGGGGGATACACTGAAGCTTTCTTT
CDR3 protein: CASREQGGYTEAFF

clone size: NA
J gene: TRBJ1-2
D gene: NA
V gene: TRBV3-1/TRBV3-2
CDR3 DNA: TGTGCCAGCAGCCGTACGGGACAAAGCTATGGCTACACCTTC
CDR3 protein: CASSRTGQSYGYTF

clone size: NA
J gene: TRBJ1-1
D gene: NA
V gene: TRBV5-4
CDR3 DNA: TGTGCCAGCAGTCCTGGGGGCCGTCGGTCGGACACTGAAGCTTTCTTT
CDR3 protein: CASSPGGRRSDTEAFF

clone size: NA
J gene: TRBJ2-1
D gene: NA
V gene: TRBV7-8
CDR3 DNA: TGTGCCAGCAGCGCCTTTAGTTACAGCTCCTACAATGAGCAGTTCTTC
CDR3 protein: CASSAFSYSSYNEQFF

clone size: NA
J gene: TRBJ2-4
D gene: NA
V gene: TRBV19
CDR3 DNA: TGTGCCAGTAGCTGGGCGACCCAGGGGATGGCCAAAAACATTCAGTACTTC
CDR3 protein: CASSWATQGMAKNIQYF

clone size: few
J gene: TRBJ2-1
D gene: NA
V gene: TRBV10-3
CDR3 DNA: TGTGCCATCTCGTCCAGCGGGAATGAGCAGTTCTTC
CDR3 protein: CAISSSGNEQFF

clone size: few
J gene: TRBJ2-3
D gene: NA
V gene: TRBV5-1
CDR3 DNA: TGCGCCAGCATCGAAACAGGTGGAGATACGCAGTATTTT
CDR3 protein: CASIETGGDTQYF

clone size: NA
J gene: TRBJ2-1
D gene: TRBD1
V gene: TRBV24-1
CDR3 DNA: TGTGCCACCAGTGATACAGGGGTCAATGAGCAGTTCTTC
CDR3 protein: CATSDTGVNEQFF

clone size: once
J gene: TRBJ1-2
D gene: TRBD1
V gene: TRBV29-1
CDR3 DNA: TGCAGCGCCCGACAGGGGGCCGGCTATGGCTACACCTTC
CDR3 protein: CSARQGAGYGYTF

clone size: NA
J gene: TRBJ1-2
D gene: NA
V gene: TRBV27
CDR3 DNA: TGTGCCAGCAGTTTGAGGGCAGCTACTAACTATGGCTACACCTTC
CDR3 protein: CASSLRAATNYGYTF

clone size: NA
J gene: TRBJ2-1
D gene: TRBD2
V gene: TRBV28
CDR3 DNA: TGTGCCAGCAGTTCTCAGCGGGAGGGGTTGGATGAGCAGTTCTTC
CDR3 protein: CASSSQREGLDEQFF

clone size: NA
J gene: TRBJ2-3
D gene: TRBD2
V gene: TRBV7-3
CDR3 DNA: TGTGCCAGCAGCGTAAGGGGTCTAGCGGGGACTAGCACAGATACGCAGTATTTT
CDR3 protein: CASSVRGLAGTSTDTQYF

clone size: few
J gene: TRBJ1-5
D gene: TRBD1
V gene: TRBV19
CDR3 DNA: TGTGCCAGTAGGGCAACGGACAGGGTTCCGTATAGCAATCAGCCCCAGCATTTT
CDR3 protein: CASRATDRVPYSNQPQHF

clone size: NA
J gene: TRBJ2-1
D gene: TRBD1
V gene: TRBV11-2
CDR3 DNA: TGTGCCACCCGGACAGGGGGGGTCCGGAATGAGCAGTTCTTC
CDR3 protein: CATRTGGVRNEQFF

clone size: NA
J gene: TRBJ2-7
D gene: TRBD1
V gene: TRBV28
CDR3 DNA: TGTGCCAGCAGATTGACAGGGGGAACATACGAGCAGTACTTC
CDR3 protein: CASRLTGGTYEQYF

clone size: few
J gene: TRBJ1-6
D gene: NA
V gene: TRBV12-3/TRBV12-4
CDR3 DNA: TGTGCCAGCAGCTCCCTTCACGGGACATCGCACTTT
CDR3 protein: CASSSLHGTSHF

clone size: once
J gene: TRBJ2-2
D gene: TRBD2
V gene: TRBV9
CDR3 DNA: TGTGCCAGCAGCGTGACTAGCGGGTACACCGGGGAGCTGTTTTTT
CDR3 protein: CASSVTSGYTGELFF

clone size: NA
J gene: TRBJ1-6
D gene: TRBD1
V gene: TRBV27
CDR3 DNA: TGTGCCAGCAGTTTAGGGACAGGGGGCGTAACAGGATCACCCCTCCACTTT
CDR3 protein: CASSLGTGGVTGSPLHF

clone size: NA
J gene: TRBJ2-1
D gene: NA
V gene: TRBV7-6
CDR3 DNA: TGTGCCAGCAGCTTAGCGGGAGTCTCCTACAATGAGCAGTTCTTC
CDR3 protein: CASSLAGVSYNEQFF

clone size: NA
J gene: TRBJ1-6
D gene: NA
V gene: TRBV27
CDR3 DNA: TGTGCCAGCAGTTTAGAAGGCCAGGGGTTGAAGTCACCCCTCCACTTT
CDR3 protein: CASSLEGQGLKSPLHF

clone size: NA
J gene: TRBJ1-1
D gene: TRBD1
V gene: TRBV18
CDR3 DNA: TGTGCCAGCTCACCAACAGGGGGCGGGAACACTGAAGCTTTCTTT
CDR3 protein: CASSPTGGGNTEAFF

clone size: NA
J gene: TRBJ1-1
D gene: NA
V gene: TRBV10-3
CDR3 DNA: TGTGCCATCAGTGAGATACAGGGCATGAACACTGAAGCTTTCTTT
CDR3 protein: CAISEIQGMNTEAFF

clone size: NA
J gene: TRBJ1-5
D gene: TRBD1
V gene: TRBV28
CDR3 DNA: TGTGCCAGCAGTTTAGGACAGGGTGGCAATCAGCCCCAGCATTTT
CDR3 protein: CASSLGQGGNQPQHF

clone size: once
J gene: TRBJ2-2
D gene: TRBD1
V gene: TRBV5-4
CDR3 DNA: TGTGCCAGCAGACCAGGACAGGGACGGAACACCGGGGAGCTGTTTTTT
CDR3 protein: CASRPGQGRNTGELFF

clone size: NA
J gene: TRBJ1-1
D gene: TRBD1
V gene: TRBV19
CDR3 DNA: TGTGCCAGTAGTACCCAGGGACAGACCAACACTGAAGCTTTCTTT
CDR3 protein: CASSTQGQTNTEAFF

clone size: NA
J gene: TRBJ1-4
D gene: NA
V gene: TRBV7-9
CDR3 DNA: TGTGCCAGCAGCTTATTCGGCGGAGTTAATGAAAAACTGTTTTTT
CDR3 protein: CASSLFGGVNEKLFF

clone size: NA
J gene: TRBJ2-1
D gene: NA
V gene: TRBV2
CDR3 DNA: TGTGCCAGCGGTGGGAGTTCCTACAATGAGCAGTTCTTC
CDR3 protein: CASGGSSYNEQFF

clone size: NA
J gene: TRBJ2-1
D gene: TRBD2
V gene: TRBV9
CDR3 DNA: TGTGCCAGCAGCGTAGCTGGGACTAGTCCCTACAATGAGCAGTTCTTC
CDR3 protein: CASSVAGTSPYNEQFF

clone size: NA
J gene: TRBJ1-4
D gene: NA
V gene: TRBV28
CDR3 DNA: TGTGCCAGCAGTTTAAACAGGGCGGCAACTAATGAAAAACTGTTTTTT
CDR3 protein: CASSLNRAATNEKLFF

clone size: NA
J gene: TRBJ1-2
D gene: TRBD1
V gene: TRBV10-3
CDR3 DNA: TGTGCCATCAGTGAGTTGGACCGACAGGGCGGTGGCTACACCTTC
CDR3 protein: CAISELDRQGGGYTF

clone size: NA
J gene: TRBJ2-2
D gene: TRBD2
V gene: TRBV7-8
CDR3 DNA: TGTGCCAGCACCCTTCCGGGACTAGCGGGAGTGTCCGGGGAGCTGTTTTTT
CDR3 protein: CASTLPGLAGVSGELFF

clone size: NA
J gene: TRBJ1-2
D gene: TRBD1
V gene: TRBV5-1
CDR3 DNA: TGCGCCAGCAGCGCGACAGGGGCAGAGGGTGGCTACACCTTC
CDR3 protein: CASSATGAEGGYTF

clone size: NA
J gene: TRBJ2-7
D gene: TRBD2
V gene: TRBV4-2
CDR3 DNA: TGTGCCAGCAGCCACATGGATCAGCGGGACCTTCCCTACGAGCAGTACTTC
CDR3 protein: CASSHMDQRDLPYEQYF

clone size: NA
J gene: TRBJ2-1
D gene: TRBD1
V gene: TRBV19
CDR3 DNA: TGTGCCAGTAGTAGTTCTCCCGGGACAGGTCAGTTCTTC
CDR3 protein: CASSSSPGTGQFF

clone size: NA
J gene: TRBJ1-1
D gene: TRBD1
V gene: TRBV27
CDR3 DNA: TGTGCCAGCAGTTTTCAACAGGGGCCGAACACTGAAGCTTTCTTT
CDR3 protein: CASSFQQGPNTEAFF

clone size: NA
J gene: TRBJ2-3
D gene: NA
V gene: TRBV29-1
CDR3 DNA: TGCAGCGTACTGAGACTAGGTTCCGCAGATACGCAGTATTTT
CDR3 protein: CSVLRLGSADTQYF

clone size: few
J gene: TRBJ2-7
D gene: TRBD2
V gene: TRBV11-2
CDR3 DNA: TGTGCCAGCAGCCTCTTTCGGGAGGGCGAGCAGTACTTC
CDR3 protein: CASSLFREGEQYF

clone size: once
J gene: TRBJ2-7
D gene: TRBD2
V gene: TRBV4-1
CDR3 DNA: TGCGCCAGTAAGGAGCGGGAGGGCCGGTCCTACGAGCAGTACTTC
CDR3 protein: CASKEREGRSYEQYF

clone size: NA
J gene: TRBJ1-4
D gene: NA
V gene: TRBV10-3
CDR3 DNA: TGTGCCATCAGTGATAAGCTATATAATGAAAAACTGTTTTTT
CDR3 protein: CAISDKLYNEKLFF

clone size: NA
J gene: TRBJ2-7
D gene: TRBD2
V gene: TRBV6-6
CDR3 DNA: TGTGCCAGCAGGCTAGCGGGAGAATACGAGCAGTACTTC
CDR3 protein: CASRLAGEYEQYF

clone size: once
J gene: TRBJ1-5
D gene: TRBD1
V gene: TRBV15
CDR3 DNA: TGTGCCACCAGCGAAGACAGGGCCCTCAATCAGCCCCAGCATTTT
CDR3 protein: CATSEDRALNQPQHF

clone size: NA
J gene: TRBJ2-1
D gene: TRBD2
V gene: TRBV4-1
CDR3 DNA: TGCGCCAGCAGCCAAGGAACTAGAAGCGGGAGTGTTGAGCAGTTCTTC
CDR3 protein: CASSQGTRSGSVEQFF

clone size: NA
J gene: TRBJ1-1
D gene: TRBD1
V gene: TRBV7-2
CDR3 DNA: TGTGCCAGCAGCTTATTAGTGGGACAGGGATCTGAAGCTTTCTTT
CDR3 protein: CASSLLVGQGSEAFF

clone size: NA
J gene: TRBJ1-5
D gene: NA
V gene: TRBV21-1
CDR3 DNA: TGTGCCAGCAGCCCTCCATTCGGGGACAGCAATAGCAATCAGCCCCAGCATTTT
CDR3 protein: CASSPPFGDSNSNQPQHF

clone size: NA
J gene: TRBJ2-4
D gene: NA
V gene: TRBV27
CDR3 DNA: TGTGCCAGCAGTTCACTAGTGCGGTTAGCCAAAAACATTCAGTACTTC
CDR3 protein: CASSSLVRLAKNIQYF

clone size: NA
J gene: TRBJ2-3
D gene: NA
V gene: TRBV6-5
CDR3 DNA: TGTGCCAGCCGGAATGGGGGGGCTTATACGCAGTATTTT
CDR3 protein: CASRNGGAYTQYF

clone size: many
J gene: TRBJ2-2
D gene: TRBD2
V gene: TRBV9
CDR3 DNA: TGTGCCAGCAGCGTAGAGGGGAGGACTAGCGGGAATGTCGGGGAGCTGTTTTTT
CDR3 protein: CASSVEGRTSGNVGELFF

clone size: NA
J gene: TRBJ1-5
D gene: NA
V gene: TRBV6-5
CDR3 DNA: TGTGCCAGCAGTTACTCGTCGGGACTCGCTCAGCCCCAGCATTTT
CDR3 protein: CASSYSSGLAQPQHF

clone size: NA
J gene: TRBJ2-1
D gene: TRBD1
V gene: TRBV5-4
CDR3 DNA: TGTGCCAGCACCTGGGACAGGGGAGGCTACAATGAGCAGTTCTTC
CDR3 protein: CASTWDRGGYNEQFF